This paragraph reports one TCR beta chain. V was cut by 5 bases and J by 2 bases, with 13 bases left in between. The CDR3 runs 14 residues. Per the germline V gene, CDR1 is SGHVS and CDR2 is FNYEAQ. Using immunoSEQ multiplex PCR, the repertoire was profiled, and TCRdb retains in-frame clones only, with some absent. The sample lists roughly 330,000 clones; about nine tenths were seen once. The entry originates in a study of cytomegalovirus exposure and HLA in healthy donors. The overall study: The roughly 110 validation repertoires were reported in a later analysis to have been generated on the same platform as the 666 first-cohort repertoires.

Input material: PBMCs. The TCR was taken from a woman between 25 and 40 years old in good health and CMV-seropositive. The chain links TRBV7-6 to TRBJ2-7; D not resolved. The CDR3 region has the DNA TGTGCCAGCAGCCCCCCCCACAACCCCTACGAGCAGTACTTC. It codes for CASSPPHNPYEQYF. Full variable domain (rest looked up from reference TRBV7-6 and TRBJ2-7): GAGVSQSPRYKVTKRGQDVALRCDPISGHVSLYWYRQALGQGPEFLTYFNYEAQQDKSGLPNDRFSAERPEGSISTLTIQRTEQRDSAMYRCASSPPHNPYEQYFGPGTRLTVT.